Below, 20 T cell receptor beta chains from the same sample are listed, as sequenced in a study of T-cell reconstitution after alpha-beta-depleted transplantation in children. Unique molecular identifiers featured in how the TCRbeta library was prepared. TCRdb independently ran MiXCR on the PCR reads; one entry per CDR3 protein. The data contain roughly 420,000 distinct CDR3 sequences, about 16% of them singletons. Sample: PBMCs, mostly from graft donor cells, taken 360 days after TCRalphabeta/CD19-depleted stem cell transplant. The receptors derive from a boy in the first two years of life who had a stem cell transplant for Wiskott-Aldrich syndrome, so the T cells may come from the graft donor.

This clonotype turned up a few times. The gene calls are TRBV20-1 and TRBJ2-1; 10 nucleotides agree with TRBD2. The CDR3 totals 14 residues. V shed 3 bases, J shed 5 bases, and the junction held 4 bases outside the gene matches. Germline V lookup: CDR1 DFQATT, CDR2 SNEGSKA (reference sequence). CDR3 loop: CSASLAGADNEQFF. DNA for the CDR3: TGCAGTGCTAGCCTAGCGGGAGCGGACAATGAGCAGTTCTTC.

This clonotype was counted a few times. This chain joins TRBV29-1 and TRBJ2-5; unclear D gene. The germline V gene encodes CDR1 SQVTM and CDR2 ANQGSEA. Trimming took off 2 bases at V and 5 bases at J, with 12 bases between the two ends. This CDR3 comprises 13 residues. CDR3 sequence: CSVEKWAGETQYF. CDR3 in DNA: TGCAGCGTTGAAAAATGGGCCGGGGAGACCCAGTACTTC. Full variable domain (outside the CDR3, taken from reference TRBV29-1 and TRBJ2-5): SAVISQKPSRDICQRGTSLTIQCQVDSQVTMMFWYRQQPGQSLTLIATANQGSEATYESGFVIDKFPISRPNLTFSTLTVSNMSPEDSSIYLCSVEKWAGETQYFGPGTRLLVL.

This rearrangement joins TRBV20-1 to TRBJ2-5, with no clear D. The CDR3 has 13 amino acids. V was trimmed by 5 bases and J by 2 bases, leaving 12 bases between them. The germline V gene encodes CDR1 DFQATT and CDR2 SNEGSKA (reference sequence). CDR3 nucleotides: TGCAGTGCTCAATCTGAGTTACAAGAGACCCAGTACTTC. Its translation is CSAQSELQETQYF.

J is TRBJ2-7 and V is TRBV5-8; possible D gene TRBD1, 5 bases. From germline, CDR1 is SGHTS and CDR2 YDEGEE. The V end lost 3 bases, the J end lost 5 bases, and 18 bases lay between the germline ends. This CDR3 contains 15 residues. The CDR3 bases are TGTGCCAGCAGCTCTACCCACCCAGGGCCCCACGAGCAGTACTTC. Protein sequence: CASSSTHPGPHEQYF.

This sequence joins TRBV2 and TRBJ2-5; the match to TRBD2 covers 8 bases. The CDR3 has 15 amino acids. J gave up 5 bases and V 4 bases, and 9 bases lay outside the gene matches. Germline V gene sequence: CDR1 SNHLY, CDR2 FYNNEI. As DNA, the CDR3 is TGTGCCAGCAGTGTTTTTGGGACTAGTCGGGAGACCCAGTACTTC. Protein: CASSVFGTSRETQYF.

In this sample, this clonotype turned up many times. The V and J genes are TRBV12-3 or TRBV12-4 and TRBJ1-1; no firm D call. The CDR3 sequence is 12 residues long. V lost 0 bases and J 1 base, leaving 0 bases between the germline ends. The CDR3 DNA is TGTGCCAGCAGTTTAGCGAACACTGAAGCTTTCTTT. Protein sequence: CASSLANTEAFF.

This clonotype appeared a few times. CDR3 protein: CASSTSENQPQHF. CDR3 nucleotides: TGTGCCAGCAGTACCTCAGAGAATCAGCCCCAGCATTTT. The chain links TRBV6-2 or TRBV6-3 to TRBJ1-5; D not resolved. Trimming removed 5 bases from V and 4 bases from J, with 9 bases in between. The CDR3 is made up of 13 amino acids. Germline V lookup: CDR1 MNHEY, CDR2 SVGEGT.

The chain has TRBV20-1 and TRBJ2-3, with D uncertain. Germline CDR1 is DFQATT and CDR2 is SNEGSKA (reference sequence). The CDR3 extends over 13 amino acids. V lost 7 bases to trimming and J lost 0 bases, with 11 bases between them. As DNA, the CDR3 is TGCAGTGTATCCGGTCGAAGCACAGATACGCAGTATTTT. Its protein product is CSVSGRSTDTQYF.

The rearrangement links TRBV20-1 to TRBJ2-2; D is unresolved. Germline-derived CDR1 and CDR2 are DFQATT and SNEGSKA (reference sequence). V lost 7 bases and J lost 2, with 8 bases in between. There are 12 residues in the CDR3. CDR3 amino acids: CSVGGNTGELFF. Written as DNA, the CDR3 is TGCAGTGTGGGCGGAAACACCGGGGAGCTGTTTTTT.

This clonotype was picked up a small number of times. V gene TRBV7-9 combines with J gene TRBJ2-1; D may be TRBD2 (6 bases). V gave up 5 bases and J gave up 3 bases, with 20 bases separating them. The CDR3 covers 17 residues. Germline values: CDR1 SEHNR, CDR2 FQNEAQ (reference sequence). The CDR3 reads CASSRTRGLAVYNEQFF. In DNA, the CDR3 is TGTGCCAGCAGCCGTACAAGGGGATTAGCGGTCTACAATGAGCAGTTCTTC.

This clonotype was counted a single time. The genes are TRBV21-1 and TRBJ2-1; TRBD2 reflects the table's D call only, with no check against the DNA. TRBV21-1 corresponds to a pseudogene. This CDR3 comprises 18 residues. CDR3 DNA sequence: TGTGCCAGCAGCCCTTGGTATCCAACTAGATCAAGAGGTAATGAGCAGTTCTTC. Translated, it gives CASSPWYPTRSRGNEQFF.

CDR3 in DNA: TGCAGTGCTAGAAGACAGGGAGGGGATTCTGGGGCCAACGTCCTGACTTTC. It encodes CSARRQGGDSGANVLTF. This sequence joins TRBV20-1 and TRBJ2-6, with D possibly called TRBD1 or TRBD2 (7 bases each). V lost 2 bases and J lost 1, with 15 bases in between. Germline CDR1 reads DFQATT; CDR2 reads SNEGSKA (reference sequence). The length of the CDR3 is 17 residues.

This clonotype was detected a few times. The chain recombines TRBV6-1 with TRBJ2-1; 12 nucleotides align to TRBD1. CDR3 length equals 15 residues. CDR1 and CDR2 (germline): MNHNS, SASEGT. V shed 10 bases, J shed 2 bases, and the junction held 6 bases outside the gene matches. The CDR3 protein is CATGTGGKPYNEQFF. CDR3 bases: TGTGCCACGGGGACAGGGGGCAAACCCTACAATGAGCAGTTCTTC.

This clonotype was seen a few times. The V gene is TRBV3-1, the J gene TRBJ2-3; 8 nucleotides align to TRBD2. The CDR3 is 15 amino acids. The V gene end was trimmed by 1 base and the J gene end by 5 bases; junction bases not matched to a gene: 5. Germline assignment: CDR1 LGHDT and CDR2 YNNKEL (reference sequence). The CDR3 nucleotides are TGTGCCAGCAGCCAAGGAGGGCTAGCGGGAGATACGCAGTATTTT. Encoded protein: CASSQGGLAGDTQYF.

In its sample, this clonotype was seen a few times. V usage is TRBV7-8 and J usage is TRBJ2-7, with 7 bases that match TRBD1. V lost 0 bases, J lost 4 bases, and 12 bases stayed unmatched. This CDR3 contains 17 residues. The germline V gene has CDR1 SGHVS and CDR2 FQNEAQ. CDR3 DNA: TGTGCCAGCAGCTTAGCACGAGTACAGGGGTTTAGGTACGAGCAGTACTTC. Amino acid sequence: CASSLARVQGFRYEQYF. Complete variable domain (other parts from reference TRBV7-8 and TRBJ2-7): GAGVSQSPRYKVAKRGQDVALRCDPISGHVSLFWYQQALGQGPEFLTYFQNEAQLDKSGLPSDRFFAERPEGSVSTLKIQRTQQEDSAVYLCASSLARVQGFRYEQYFGPGTRLTVT.

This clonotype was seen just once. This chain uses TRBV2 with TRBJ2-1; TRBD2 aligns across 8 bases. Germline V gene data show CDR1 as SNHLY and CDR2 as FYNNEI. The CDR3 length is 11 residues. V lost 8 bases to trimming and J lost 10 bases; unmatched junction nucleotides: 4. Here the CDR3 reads CASGLASEQFF. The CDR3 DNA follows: TGTGCCAGCGGACTAGCCAGCGAGCAGTTCTTC.

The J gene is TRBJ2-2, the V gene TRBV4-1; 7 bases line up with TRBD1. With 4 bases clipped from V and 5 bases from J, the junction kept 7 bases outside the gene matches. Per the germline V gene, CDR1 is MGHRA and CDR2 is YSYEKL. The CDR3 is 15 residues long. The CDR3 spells CASSLSQGVTGELFF. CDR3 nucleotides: TGCGCCAGCAGCCTGAGTCAGGGGGTAACCGGGGAGCTGTTTTTT.

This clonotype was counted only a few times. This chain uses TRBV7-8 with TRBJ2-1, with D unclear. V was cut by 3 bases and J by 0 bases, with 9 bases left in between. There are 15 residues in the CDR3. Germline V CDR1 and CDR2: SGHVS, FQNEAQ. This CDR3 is CASSFQGFSYNEQFF. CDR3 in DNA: TGTGCCAGCAGCTTTCAAGGTTTCTCCTACAATGAGCAGTTCTTC.

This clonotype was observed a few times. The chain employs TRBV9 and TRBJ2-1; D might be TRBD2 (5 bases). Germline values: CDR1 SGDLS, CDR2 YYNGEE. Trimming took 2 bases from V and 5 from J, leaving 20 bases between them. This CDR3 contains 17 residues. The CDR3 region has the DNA TGTGCCAGCAGCGTCGATGACATTCTCGGGGTAGACAATGAGCAGTTCTTC. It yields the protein CASSVDDILGVDNEQFF.

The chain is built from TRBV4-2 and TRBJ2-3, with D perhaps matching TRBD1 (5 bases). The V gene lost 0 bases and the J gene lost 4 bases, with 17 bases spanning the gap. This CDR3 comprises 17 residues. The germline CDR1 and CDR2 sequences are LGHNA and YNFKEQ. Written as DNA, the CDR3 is TGTGCCAGCAGCCAAGATCTGGGGTTTCAACAGGCAGATACGCAGTATTTT. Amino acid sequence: CASSQDLGFQQADTQYF.